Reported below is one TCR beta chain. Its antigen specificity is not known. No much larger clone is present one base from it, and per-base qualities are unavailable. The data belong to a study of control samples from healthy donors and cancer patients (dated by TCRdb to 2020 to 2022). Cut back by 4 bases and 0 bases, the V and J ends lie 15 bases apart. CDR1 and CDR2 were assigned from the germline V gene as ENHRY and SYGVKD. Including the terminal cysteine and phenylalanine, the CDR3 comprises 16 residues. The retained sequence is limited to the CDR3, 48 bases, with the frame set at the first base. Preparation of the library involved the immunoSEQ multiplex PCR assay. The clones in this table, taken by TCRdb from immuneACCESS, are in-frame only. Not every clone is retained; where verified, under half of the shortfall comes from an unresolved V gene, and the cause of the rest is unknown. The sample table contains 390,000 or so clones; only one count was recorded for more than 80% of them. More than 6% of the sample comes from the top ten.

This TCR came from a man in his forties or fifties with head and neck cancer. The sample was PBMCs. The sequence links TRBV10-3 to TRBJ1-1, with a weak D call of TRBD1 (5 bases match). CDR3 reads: CAISGPQGGVNTEAFF. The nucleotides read TGTGCCATCAGTGGGCCCCAGGGTGGTGTGAACACTGAAGCTTTCTTT.